The 18 T cell receptor beta chains in this list originate from one sample, sequenced in a study of OX40 agonist ivuxolimab in advanced cancers. Profiled with immunoSEQ multiplex PCR; TCRdb holds only in-frame clones, not every one. Counted here are about 60,000 clones, around 84% occurring once; the ten biggest clones make up 0.55% to 0.65%. Specimen: CD4+ or CD8+ T cells sorted from blood, collected in a trial of the OX40 agonist ivuxolimab. The receptor source for this set is an adult with an advanced solid tumor such as melanoma, head and neck, liver or kidney cancer.

CDR3 nucleotides: TGTGCCAGCAGCAACAGAGGACAGCGAAATAATGAAAAACTGTTTTTT. Its protein is CASSNRGQRNNEKLFF. This chain links TRBV7-9 with TRBJ1-4, with TRBD1 as a possible D gene (6 bases). With 5 bases removed from V and 4 bases from J, the gap between germline ends came to 17 bases. This CDR3 is built from 16 residues. The germline CDR1 and CDR2 sequences are SEHNR and FQNEAQ (reference sequence).

The V and J genes are TRBV9 and TRBJ2-3; TRBD1 or TRBD2 may be the D gene (6 bases each). The V gene's germline CDR1 is SGDLS and CDR2 YYNGEE. V shed 0 bases and J shed 6 bases, with 14 bases lying between them. The length of the CDR3 is 15 residues. The CDR3 loop is CASSVAPGGLDTQYF. CDR3 bases: TGTGCCAGCAGCGTAGCTCCCGGGGGCTTGGATACGCAGTATTTT. Complete variable domain (other parts from reference TRBV9 and TRBJ2-3): DSGVTQTPKHLITATGQRVTLRCSPRSGDLSVYWYQQSLDQGLQFLIQYYNGEERAKGNILERFSAQQFPDLHSELNLSSLELGDSALYFCASSVAPGGLDTQYFGPGTRLTVL.

The chain has TRBV5-4 and TRBJ2-1; 8 bases line up with TRBD2. This CDR3 is built from 15 residues. V gave up 0 bases and J gave up 4 bases; unmatched junction bases: 3. Per the germline V gene, CDR1 is SGHNT and CDR2 is YYREEE (reference sequence). CDR3 region: CASSLALAAYNEQFF. As DNA, the CDR3 is TGTGCCAGCAGCTTGGCACTAGCGGCGTACAATGAGCAGTTCTTC.

The genes are TRBV30 and TRBJ1-5; D is uncertain. Germline V gives CDR1 GTSNPN, CDR2 SVGIG (reference sequence). The CDR3 is 15 residues long. The V and J ends lost 2 bases and 9 bases respectively, with 20 bases between them. For the CDR3, the DNA is TGTGCCTGGAGTCCCCTCCAGGCCGAAGGTCGGCCCCAGCATTTT. Translating it yields CAWSPLQAEGRPQHF.

In this sample, this clone turned up many times. The V call is TRBV30, the J call TRBJ2-3; 8 bases are shared with TRBD2. The V gene end was trimmed by 2 bases and the J gene end by 0 bases; junction bases not matched to a gene: 7. The CDR3 totals 16 residues. Germline loops: CDR1 GTSNPN, CDR2 SVGIG (reference sequence). CDR3 DNA sequence: TGTGCCTGGAGTAAGAGGGCGGGGGGAAGCACAGATACGCAGTATTTT. Translating it yields CAWSKRAGGSTDTQYF.

The chain links TRBV10-3 to TRBJ1-1; a weak D match, TRBD1 (5 bases). CDR1 and CDR2 (germline): ENHRY, SYGVKD. This CDR3 region has 14 residues. V was clipped by 2 bases and J by 1 base, with 8 bases between them. The CDR3 coding sequence is TGTGCCATCAGTGAGACGACAGAGAACACTGAAGCTTTCTTT. This sequence encodes CAISETTENTEAFF.

V gene TRBV7-2 combines with J gene TRBJ2-3; weak D call: TRBD2 (6 bases). Trimming took 3 bases from V and 3 from J, leaving 16 bases between them. Germline loops: CDR1 SGHTA, CDR2 FQGNSA. The length of the CDR3 is 16 residues. CDR3 residues: CASSFLAGLETDTQYF. CDR3 nucleotides: TGTGCCAGCAGCTTCCTGGCGGGACTGGAGACAGATACGCAGTATTTT.

This clone showed up just once. V is TRBV5-1 and J is TRBJ1-4, with D possibly being TRBD1 (6 bases). Germline CDR1 is SGHRS and CDR2 is YFSETQ. The CDR3 loop spans 14 amino acids. Trimming left V 4 bases short and J 7 bases short, with 14 bases between. CDR3 coding DNA: TGCGCCAGCAGCCAGGGGTTTGAGGCTGAAAAACTGTTTTTT. Its protein is CASSQGFEAEKLFF.

The J gene is TRBJ2-1, the V gene TRBV4-2, with TRBD2 identical over 11 bases. CDR1 and CDR2 from the germline V gene are LGHNA and YNFKEQ. The CDR3 contains 17 residues. V dropped 0 bases and J dropped 3; count of bases not matched to a gene: 4. The CDR3 DNA follows: TGTGCCAGCAGCCAAGACGGGACTAGCGGCATCTACAATGAGCAGTTCTTC. As protein: CASSQDGTSGIYNEQFF.

The J gene is TRBJ1-1, the V gene TRBV30; no clear D gene. Deletions cut 0 bases from V and 1 base from J, with 6 bases between. The germline gives CDR1 GTSNPN, CDR2 SVGIG (reference sequence). This CDR3 contains 13 residues. The DNA for the CDR3 is TGTGCCTGGAGTGTACGCGGGAACACTGAAGCTTTCTTT. It codes for CAWSVRGNTEAFF.

This clone was counted a few times. The rearrangement links TRBV7-9 to TRBJ1-4, with 11 bases aligning to TRBD1. The J segment lost 0 bases and the V segment lost 5 bases, leaving 8 bases of the junction unmatched. The CDR3 covers 18 residues. CDR1 is SEHNR, CDR2 FQNEAQ, per germline (reference sequence). CDR3 in DNA: TGTGCCAGCAGCACCGGGACAGGGGGGATAGCAACTAATGAAAAACTGTTTTTT. Translated, it gives CASSTGTGGIATNEKLFF.

This chain connects TRBV5-1 to TRBJ2-1; possible D gene TRBD1, 6 bases. With 4 bases removed from V and 5 bases from J, the gap between germline ends came to 13 bases. There are 14 residues in the CDR3. The germline V gene encodes CDR1 SGHRS and CDR2 YFSETQ. The CDR3: CASSVGQTNNEQFF. CDR3 DNA: TGCGCCAGCAGCGTGGGACAAACGAACAATGAGCAGTTCTTC.

J is TRBJ2-5 and V is TRBV5-6; D remains ambiguous. Germline V gene lookup returns CDR1 SGHDT and CDR2 YYEEEE. Trimming stripped 0 bases from V and 9 bases from J, with 18 bases between. This CDR3 is built from 15 residues. In DNA, the CDR3 is TGTGCCAGCAGCTTGGTGGCAGCCCAAGAGAAGGCCCAGTACTTC. As protein: CASSLVAAQEKAQYF.

This clone has a handful of counts. The chain links TRBV30 to TRBJ2-6, with D perhaps TRBD1 or TRBD2 (5 bases each). The CDR3 contains 17 residues. V was pared by 4 bases and J by 4 bases, with 20 bases between. Per germline, CDR1 GTSNPN and CDR2 SVGIG (reference sequence). CDR3 sequence reads: CAWKKLAGTRGANVLTF. As DNA, the CDR3 is TGTGCCTGGAAGAAGCTGGCCGGGACGAGGGGGGCCAACGTCCTGACTTTC.

This clone was seen only once. The chain joins TRBV5-4 to TRBJ1-2; D is uncertain. This CDR3 has 16 residues. Trimming took off 4 bases at V and 4 bases at J, with 20 bases between the two ends. Per germline, CDR1 SGHNT and CDR2 YYREEE (reference sequence). As DNA, the CDR3 is TGTGCCAGCAGCCCCGGGGATACCTCATCTAGCTATGGCTACACCTTC. It specifies CASSPGDTSSSYGYTF.

The chain has TRBV5-4 and TRBJ2-5, with 7 bases identical to TRBD2. This CDR3 is built from 14 residues. Germline V gene data show CDR1 as SGHNT and CDR2 as YYREEE (reference sequence). V lost 4 bases and J lost 5; bases outside the gene matches: 8. The CDR3 spells CASSPGAGRETQYF. The CDR3 coding sequence is TGTGCCAGCAGCCCGGGAGCGGGAAGGGAGACCCAGTACTTC. Supplemented by reference TRBV5-4 and TRBJ2-5, the full variable domain reads ETGVTQSPTHLIKTRGQQVTLRCSSQSGHNTVSWYQQALGQGPQFIFQYYREEENGRGNFPPRFSGLQFPNYSSELNVNALELDDSALYLCASSPGAGRETQYFGPGTRLLVL.

The chain recombines TRBV7-2 with TRBJ1-2; TRBD1 aligns across 8 bases. Germline CDR1 is SGHTA and CDR2 is FQGNSA. This CDR3 contains 16 residues. V lost 5 bases, J lost 2 bases, and 10 bases stayed unmatched. The CDR3, as DNA: TGTGCCAGCAGCCTCACGGGACAGGTAACCAACTATGGCTACACCTTC. Encoded protein: CASSLTGQVTNYGYTF.

The chain links TRBV5-4 to TRBJ2-1; D remains unclear. Germline values: CDR1 SGHNT, CDR2 YYREEE (reference sequence). The CDR3 has 16 amino acids. Trimming stripped 0 bases from V and 0 bases from J, with 10 bases between. The CDR3 here is CASSLGSSSSYNEQFF. For the CDR3, the DNA is TGTGCCAGCAGCTTGGGAAGTAGCAGCTCCTACAATGAGCAGTTCTTC.